This TCR beta chain derives from a study of blood T cell repertoires in COVID-19. Study in general: Sites in the United States, Italy and Spain provided acute and convalescent COVID-19 samples.

Repertoires were generated with immunoSEQ multiplex PCR, while TCRdb's copy carries only in-frame clones and drops some. The sample lists 25,000 to 35,000 clones, more than 85% occurring once. The CDR3 runs 14 residues. CDR1 and CDR2 (germline): SGHRS, YFSETQ. The trim removed 4 bases at V and 7 bases at J, leaving 10 bases unmatched. The TCR was taken from a human donor in a cohort sampled during active COVID-19. Sequenced material: peripheral blood. J is TRBJ1-2 and V is TRBV5-1; 7 bases map to TRBD1. Here the CDR3 DNA reads TGCGCCAGCAGCGGCCGGGACAGTCGAGGTGGCTACACCTTC. This codes for CASSGRDSRGGYTF.